Below, one T cell receptor beta chain is given with its context. This entry is derived from a study of blood T cell repertoires in COVID-19. Whole-study context: Spain, Italy and the United States supplied samples that represented acute and convalescent COVID-19. The cDNA or gDNA used as material had been derived from T cells, B-cell-depleted T cells, or PBMCs.

Germline assignment: CDR1 SGHKS and CDR2 YYEKEE (reference sequence). Trimming took 5 bases from V and 7 from J, leaving 18 bases between them. The CDR3 runs 14 residues. Authors' data handling: By means of reference gene primer amplification, nucleated cell counts were estimated. Sequenced by immunoSEQ multiplex PCR; TCRdb stores in-frame clones only, minus some. For V, J and clone size, that table is used; D and trimming come from the DNA. This table holds tens of thousands of clones, 82% found once. This TCR derives from a human donor in a cohort sampled during active COVID-19. The chain employs TRBV5-5 and TRBJ2-5; TRBD2 might be the D (5 bases). The sequenced sample was peripheral blood. CDR3 loop: CASSLTAAEGTQYF. CDR3 nucleotides: TGTGCCAGCAGTCTAACCGCTGCTGAGGGGACCCAGTACTTC.